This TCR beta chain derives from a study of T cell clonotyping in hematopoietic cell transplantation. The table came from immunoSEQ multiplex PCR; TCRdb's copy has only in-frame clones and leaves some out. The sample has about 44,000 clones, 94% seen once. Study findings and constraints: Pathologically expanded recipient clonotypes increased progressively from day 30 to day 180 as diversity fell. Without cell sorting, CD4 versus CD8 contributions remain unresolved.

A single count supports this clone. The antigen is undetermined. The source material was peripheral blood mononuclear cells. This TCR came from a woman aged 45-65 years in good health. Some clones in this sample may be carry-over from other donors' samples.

CDR3 residues: CASSLFLGTGGDTQYF. The CDR3 coding sequence is TGTGCCAGCAGCTTATTTTTGGGGACGGGCGGGGATACGCAGTATTTT. V gene TRBV11-2 combines with J gene TRBJ2-3; D is possibly TRBD1 or TRBD2 (5 bases each). The V and J ends lost 2 bases and 6 bases respectively, with 18 bases between them. The length of the CDR3 is 16 residues. CDR1 SGHAT and CDR2 FQNNGV come from the germline V gene.